This entry describes one TCR beta chain. Its antigen is still unknown. Base qualities were left out, and no much larger clone turns up one base away. The CDR3 has 20 amino acids, counting the end cysteine and phenylalanine. The CDR3 DNA has 60 bases and is translated from base 1. V is clipped by 0 bases and J by 4 bases, and the sequence between their germline boundaries is 24 bases long. Looking up the germline V gene yields CDR1 LGHNA and CDR2 YSLEER. This record belongs to a study of control samples from healthy donors and cancer patients (TCRdb year 2020). Library generation was performed with the immunoSEQ multiplex PCR assay. This is the immuneACCESS table as TCRdb keeps it, with only in-frame sequences that have V and J called. A part of the clones is gone; compared with another copy, unresolved V genes explain less than half, and the rest is unexplained. The table for this sample lists around 120,000 clones; 90% to 95% of them were counted only once. The top ten hold 6% to 8.5% of the sample.

Sequenced: blood. Rearrangement joined TRBV4-3 to TRBJ1-4; the D gene is possibly TRBD1, with 5 bases matching. The receptor comes from a woman under 30 in good health. The DNA sequence is as follows: TGCGCCAGCAGCCAAGATCGGTTTTTAGCTCCGGGACCGCATAATGAAAAACTGTTTTTT. Its protein reads: CASSQDRFLAPGPHNEKLFF.